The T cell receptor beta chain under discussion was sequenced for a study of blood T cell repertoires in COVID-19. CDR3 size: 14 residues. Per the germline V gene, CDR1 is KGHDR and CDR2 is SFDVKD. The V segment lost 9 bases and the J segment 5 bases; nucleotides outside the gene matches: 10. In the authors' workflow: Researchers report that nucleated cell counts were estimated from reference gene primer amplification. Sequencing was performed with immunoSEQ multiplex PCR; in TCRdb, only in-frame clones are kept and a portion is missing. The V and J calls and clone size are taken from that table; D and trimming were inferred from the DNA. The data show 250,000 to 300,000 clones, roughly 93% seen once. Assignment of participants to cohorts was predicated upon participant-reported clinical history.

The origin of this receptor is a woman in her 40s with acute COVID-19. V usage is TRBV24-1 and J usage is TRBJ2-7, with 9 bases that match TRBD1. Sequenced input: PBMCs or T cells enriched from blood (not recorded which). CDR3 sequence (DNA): TGTGCCACCGCACGGGGACAGGGTTCAAACGAGCAGTACTTC. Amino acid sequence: CATARGQGSNEQYF.